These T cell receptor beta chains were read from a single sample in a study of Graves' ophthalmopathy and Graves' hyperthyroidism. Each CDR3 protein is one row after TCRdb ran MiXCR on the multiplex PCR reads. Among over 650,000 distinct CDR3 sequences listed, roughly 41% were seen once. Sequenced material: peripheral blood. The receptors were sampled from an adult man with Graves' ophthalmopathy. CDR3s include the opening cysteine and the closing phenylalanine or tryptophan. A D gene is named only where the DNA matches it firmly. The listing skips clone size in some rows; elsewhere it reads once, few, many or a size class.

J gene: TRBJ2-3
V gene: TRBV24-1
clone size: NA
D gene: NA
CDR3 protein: CATSEQGRGTDTQYF
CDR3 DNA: TGTGCCACCAGTGAACAGGGCCGCGGCACAGATACGCAGTATTTT

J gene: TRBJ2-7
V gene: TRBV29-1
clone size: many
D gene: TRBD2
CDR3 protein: CSALAGGPSYEQYF
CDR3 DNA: TGCAGCGCTCTAGCGGGAGGGCCTTCCTACGAGCAGTACTTC

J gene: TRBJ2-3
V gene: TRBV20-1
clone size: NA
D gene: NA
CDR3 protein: CSVPRGVGITDTQYF
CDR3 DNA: TGCAGTGTCCCCAGGGGGGTCGGGATCACAGATACGCAGTATTTT

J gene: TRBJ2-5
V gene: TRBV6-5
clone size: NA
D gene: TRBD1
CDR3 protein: CASTWTGVETQYF
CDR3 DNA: TGTGCCAGCACCTGGACAGGGGTAGAGACCCAGTACTTC

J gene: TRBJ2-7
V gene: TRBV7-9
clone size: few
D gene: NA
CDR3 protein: CAWSKGTGGEQYF
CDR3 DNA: TGTGCCTGGAGTAAGGGGACCGGTGGTGAGCAGTACTTC

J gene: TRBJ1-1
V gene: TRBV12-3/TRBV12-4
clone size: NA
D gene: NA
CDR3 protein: CASTPFRGVTEAFF
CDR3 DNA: TGTGCCAGCACCCCATTCAGGGGCGTCACTGAAGCCTTCTTT

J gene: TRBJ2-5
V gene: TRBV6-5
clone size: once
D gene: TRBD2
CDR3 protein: CASSYSTSGPQETQYF
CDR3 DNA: TGTGCCAGCAGTTACTCGACTAGCGGCCCGCAAGAGACCCAGTACTTC

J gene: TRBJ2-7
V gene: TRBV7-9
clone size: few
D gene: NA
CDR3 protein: CASSRLASRDEQYF
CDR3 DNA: TGTGCCAGCAGCCGTCTAGCGAGTAGGGACGAGCAGTACTTC

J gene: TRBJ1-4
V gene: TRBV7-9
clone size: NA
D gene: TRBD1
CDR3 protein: CASRGGRNEKLFF
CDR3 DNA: TGTGCCAGCAGAGGGGGCAGGAATGAAAAACTGTTTTTT

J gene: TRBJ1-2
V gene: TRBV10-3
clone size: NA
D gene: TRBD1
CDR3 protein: CAISDSGQGRDGYTF
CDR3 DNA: TGTGCCATCAGTGACTCCGGACAGGGGAGGGATGGCTACACCTTC

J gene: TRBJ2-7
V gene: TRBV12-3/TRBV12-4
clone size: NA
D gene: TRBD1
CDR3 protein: CASSPGTGTAEQYF
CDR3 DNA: TGTGCCAGCAGCCCCGGGACAGGGACTGCCGAGCAGTACTTC

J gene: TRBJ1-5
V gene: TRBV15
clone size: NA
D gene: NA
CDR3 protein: CATSSEGRASNQPQHF
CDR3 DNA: TGTGCCACCAGCAGTGAGGGACGGGCTAGCAATCAGCCCCAGCATTTT

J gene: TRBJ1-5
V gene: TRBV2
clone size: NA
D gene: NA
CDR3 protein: CASRRTGPQPQHF
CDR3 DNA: TGTGCCAGCAGACGTACAGGGCCTCAGCCCCAGCATTTT

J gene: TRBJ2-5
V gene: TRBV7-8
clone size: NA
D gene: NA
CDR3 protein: CASSGAAARRETQYF
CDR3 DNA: TGTGCCAGCAGCGGCGCGGCTGCTCGGCGAGAGACCCAGTACTTC

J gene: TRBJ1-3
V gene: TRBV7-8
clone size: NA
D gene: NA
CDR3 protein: CASSGGVRNTIYF
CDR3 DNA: TGTGCCAGCAGCGGGGGCGTACGGAACACCATATATTTT

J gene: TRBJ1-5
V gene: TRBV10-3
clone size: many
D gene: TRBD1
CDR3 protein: CAISDYDREYNQPQHF
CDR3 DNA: TGTGCCATCAGTGACTACGACAGGGAATACAATCAGCCCCAGCATTTT

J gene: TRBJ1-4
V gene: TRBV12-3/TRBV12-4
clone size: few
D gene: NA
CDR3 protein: CASSPSTGDNEKLFF
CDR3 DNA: TGTGCCAGCAGTCCCTCGACGGGAGATAATGAAAAACTGTTTTTT

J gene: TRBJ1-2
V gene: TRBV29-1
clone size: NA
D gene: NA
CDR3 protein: CSVEIGDTRNYGYTF
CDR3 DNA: TGCAGCGTTGAAATAGGGGACACACGAAACTATGGCTACACCTTC

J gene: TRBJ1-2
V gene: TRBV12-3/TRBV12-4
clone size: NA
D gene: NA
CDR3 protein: CATTRGNGYTF
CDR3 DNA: TGTGCCACGACCAGGGGCAATGGCTACACCTTC

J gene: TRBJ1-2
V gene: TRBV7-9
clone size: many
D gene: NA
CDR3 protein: CASSRGGGGYTF
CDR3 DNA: TGTGCCAGCAGCCGAGGGGGAGGAGGCTACACCTTC

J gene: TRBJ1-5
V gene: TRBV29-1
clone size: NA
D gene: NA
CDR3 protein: CSVKNNQPQHF
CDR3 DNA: TGCAGCGTGAAGAACAATCAGCCCCAGCATTTT

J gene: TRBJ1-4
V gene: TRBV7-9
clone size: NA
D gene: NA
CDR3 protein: CASSLRRMGGEKLFF
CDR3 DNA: TGTGCCAGCAGCTTGCGGCGGATGGGGGGCGAAAAACTGTTTTTT

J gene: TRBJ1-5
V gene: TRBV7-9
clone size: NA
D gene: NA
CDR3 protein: CASSLWSEPQHF
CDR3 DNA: TGTGCCAGCAGTTTATGGTCTGAGCCCCAGCATTTT

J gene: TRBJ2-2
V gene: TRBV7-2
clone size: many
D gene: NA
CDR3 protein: CASDQGTGELFF
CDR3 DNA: TGTGCCAGCGATCAGGGCACCGGGGAGCTGTTTTTT

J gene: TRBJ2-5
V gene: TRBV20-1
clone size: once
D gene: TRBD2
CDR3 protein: CSAGREQETQYF
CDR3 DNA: TGCAGTGCTGGGAGGGAACAAGAGACCCAGTACTTC

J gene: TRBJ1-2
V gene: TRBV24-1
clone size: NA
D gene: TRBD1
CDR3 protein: CATSETGTGLYGYTF
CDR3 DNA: TGTGCCACCAGTGAGACCGGGACAGGGCTCTATGGCTACACCTTC